What follows describes a single T cell receptor (beta chain). J lost 4 bases, V lost 6 bases, and 6 bases had no gene match. The CDR3 runs to 14 residues. From germline, CDR1 is SGHTA and CDR2 FQGNSA. This record comes from a study of blood T cell repertoires in COVID-19. Study context: Nucleic acid was either cDNA or gDNA, and it came from T cells, B-cell-depleted T cells, or PBMCs.

TCRdb's table, derived via immunoSEQ multiplex PCR, lists solely in-frame clones and lacks some. The table shows tens of thousands of clones, with approximately 86% occurring only once. This clonotype was sampled from a man in his forties with acute or convalescent COVID-19. The chain carries TRBV7-2 and TRBJ1-5; 7 bases match TRBD1. The sample was peripheral blood. Here the CDR3 DNA reads TGTGCCAGCAGTTGGCAGGGGGGTAATCAGCCCCAGCATTTT. Residues: CASSWQGGNQPQHF.